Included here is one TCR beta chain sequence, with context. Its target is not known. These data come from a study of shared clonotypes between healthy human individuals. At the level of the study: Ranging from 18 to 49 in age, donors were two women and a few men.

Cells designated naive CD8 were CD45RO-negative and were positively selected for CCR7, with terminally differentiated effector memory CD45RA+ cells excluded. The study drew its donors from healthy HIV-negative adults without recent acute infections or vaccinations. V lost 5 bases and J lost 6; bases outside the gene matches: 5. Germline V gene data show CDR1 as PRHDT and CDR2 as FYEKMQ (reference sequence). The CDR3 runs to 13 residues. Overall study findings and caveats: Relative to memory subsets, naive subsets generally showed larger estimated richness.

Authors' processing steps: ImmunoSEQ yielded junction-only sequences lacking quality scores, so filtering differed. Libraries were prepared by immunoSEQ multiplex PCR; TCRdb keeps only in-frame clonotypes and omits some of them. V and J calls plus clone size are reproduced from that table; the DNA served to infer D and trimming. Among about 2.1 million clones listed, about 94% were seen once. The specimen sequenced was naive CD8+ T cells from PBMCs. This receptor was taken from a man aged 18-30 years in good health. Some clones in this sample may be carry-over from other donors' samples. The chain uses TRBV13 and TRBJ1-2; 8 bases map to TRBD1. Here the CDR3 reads CASSGQGFNGYTF. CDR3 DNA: TGTGCCAGCAGCGGACAGGGCTTTAATGGCTACACCTTC.